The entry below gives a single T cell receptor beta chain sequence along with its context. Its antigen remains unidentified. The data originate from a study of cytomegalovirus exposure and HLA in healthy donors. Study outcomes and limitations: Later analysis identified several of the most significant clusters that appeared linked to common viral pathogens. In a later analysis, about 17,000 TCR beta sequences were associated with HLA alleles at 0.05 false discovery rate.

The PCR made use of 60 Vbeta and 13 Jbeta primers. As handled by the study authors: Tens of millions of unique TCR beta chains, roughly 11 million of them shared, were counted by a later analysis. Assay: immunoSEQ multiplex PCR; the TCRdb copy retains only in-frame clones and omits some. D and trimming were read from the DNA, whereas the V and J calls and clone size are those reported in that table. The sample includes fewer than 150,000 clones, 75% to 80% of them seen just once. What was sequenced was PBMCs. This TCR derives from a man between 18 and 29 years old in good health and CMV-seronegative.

The CDR3 spells CASSRRTDTQYF. In DNA form, the CDR3 reads TGTGCCAGCTCCCGTCGGACAGATACGCAGTATTTT. This chain connects TRBV7-8 to TRBJ2-3, with D uncertain. The V end lost 8 bases, the J end lost 3 bases, and 9 bases lay between the germline ends. This CDR3 has 12 amino acids. Germline lookup yields CDR1 SGHVS and CDR2 FQNEAQ.